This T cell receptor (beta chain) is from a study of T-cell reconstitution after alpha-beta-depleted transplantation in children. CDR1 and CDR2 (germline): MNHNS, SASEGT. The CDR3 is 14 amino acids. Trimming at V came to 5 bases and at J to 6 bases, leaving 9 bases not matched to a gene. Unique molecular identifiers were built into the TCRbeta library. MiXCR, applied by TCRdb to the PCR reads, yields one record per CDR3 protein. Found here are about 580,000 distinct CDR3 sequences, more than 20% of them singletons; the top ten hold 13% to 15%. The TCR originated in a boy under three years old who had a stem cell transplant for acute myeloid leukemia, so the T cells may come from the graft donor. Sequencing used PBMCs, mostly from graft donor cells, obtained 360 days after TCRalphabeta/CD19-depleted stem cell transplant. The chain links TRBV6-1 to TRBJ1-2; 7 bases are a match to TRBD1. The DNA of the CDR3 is TGTGCCAGCAGTCAGGGGGGGGGCGGCGATGGCTACACCTTC. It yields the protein CASSQGGGGDGYTF.